The clone carrying this TCR beta chain has only one observation. Deep sequencing aimed at 1 in 200,000 to 1 in 1 million T cells' resolution. Only in-frame clones appear in the TCRdb table, and some are missing; sequencing was by immunoSEQ multiplex PCR. This table has approximately 280,000 clones, roughly three quarters appearing once. CDR1 MNHEY and CDR2 SMNVEV come from the germline V gene (reference sequence). This CDR3 contains 17 residues. The junction had 5 bases not matched to a gene; V was cut back by 3 bases and J by 1 base. This sample was included in a study of cytotoxic CD8 clonotypes in ibrutinib-treated CLL.

The V call is TRBV27, the J call TRBJ2-2; 10 nucleotides match TRBD1. The clonotype originates from a human donor with chronic lymphocytic leukemia. This sample comprised PBMCs, obtained at disease progression, from a patient treated with ibrutinib. The CDR3 loop reads CASSFLGTGVNTGELFF. The CDR3 DNA sequence: TGTGCCAGCAGTTTTCTTGGGACAGGGGTGAACACCGGGGAGCTGTTTTTT.